The clone carrying this T cell receptor beta chain was counted a single time. Its matching antigen is unknown. The data belong to a study of PD-1 blockade in mismatch repair-deficient tumors. As for the study in general: Patients had approximately 13 mismatch repair-deficient cancer types and were previously treated and progressing. Regarding the study as a whole: Rapid post-treatment expansion, then contraction, generally preceding radiologic response, marked tumor-resident clones.

The CDR3 runs 14 residues. From germline, CDR1 is GTSNPN and CDR2 SVGIG (reference sequence). V dropped 3 bases and J dropped 7; count of bases not matched to a gene: 8. Using immunoSEQ multiplex PCR, the repertoire was profiled, and TCRdb retains in-frame clones only, with some absent. The table lists 40,000 or so clones, approximately 88% of them singletons. This TCR came from an adult with mismatch repair-deficient cancer. The sample here was PBMCs, taken around 40 weeks after starting pembrolizumab. The chain carries TRBV30 and TRBJ1-2; TRBD1 matches 10 bases. The CDR3 sequence is CAWRDPGTGVGYTF. Here the CDR3 DNA reads TGTGCCTGGAGAGATCCCGGGACAGGGGTTGGCTACACCTTC.